This T cell receptor (beta chain) was documented in a study of blood T cell repertoires in COVID-19. At the level of the study: Donors in the United States, Italy and Spain gave samples during acute or convalescent COVID-19. T cells, B-cell-depleted T cells, or PBMCs supplied cDNA or gDNA.

In the original workflow: The assay estimated nucleated cells by amplifying reference gene primers. Clones were read by immunoSEQ multiplex PCR, and TCRdb kept only the in-frame ones, dropping some. V, J and clone size are taken as reported in that table, and D and trimming were inferred from the DNA itself. The sample lists about 63,000 clones; about 81% were seen once. Germline assignment: CDR1 SGHAT and CDR2 FQNNGV. The CDR3 is 13 residues long. V was pared by 3 bases and J by 5 bases, with 10 bases between. The sequencing sample was made of peripheral blood. The receptor comes from a human donor in a cohort sampled during active COVID-19. The chain joins TRBV11-2 to TRBJ1-1; possible D gene TRBD1, 5 bases. CDR3 coding DNA: TGTGCCAGCAGCTTGAATGCAGGGACTGAAGCTTTCTTT. Protein product: CASSLNAGTEAFF.